This T cell receptor beta chain was sequenced for a study of blood T cell repertoires in COVID-19. V shed 2 bases, J shed 4 bases, and the junction held 13 bases outside the gene matches. Per the germline V gene, CDR1 is SGHRS and CDR2 is YFSETQ. The CDR3 is 19 residues long. The method was immunoSEQ multiplex PCR; TCRdb's version includes in-frame clones alone and lacks a portion of them. The sample consists of 150,000 or so clones, about 79% of them appearing once. The receptor was derived from a woman aged 80 or over with acute or convalescent COVID-19. The sequencing input was peripheral blood. The genes are TRBV5-1 and TRBJ1-4; 11 positions match TRBD1. The CDR3 DNA follows: TGCGCCAGCAGCTTCGTTCGGACAGGGGGCAGGCTGAATAATGAAAAACTGTTTTTT. Translating it yields CASSFVRTGGRLNNEKLFF. Using reference TRBV5-1 and TRBJ1-4 for the parts outside the CDR3, the full variable domain is KAGVTQTPRYLIKTRGQQVTLSCSPISGHRSVSWYQQTPGQGLQFLFEYFSETQRNKGNFPGRFSGRQFSNSRSEMNVSTLELGDSALYLCASSFVRTGGRLNNEKLFFGSGTQLSVL.